The 18 T cell receptor beta chains in this list originate from one sample, sequenced in a study of cytomegalovirus exposure and HLA in healthy donors. PCR employed 60 Vbeta and 13 Jbeta primers. Profiling relied on immunoSEQ multiplex PCR, and the TCRdb table lists in-frame clones only, not all of them. The profile shows about 140,000 clones, around 87% of them singletons. The source material was PBMCs. The receptor source for this set is a woman between 25 and 40 years old in good health and CMV-seronegative.

The chain joins TRBV6-5 to TRBJ1-2; D is unresolved. Trimming took 0 bases from V and 7 from J, leaving 6 bases between them. Germline V gene data show CDR1 as MNHEY and CDR2 as SVGAGI. CDR3 length equals 12 residues. The CDR3, as DNA: TGTGCCAGCAGTTACTCGGCCGCTGGCTACACCTTC. Translation: CASSYSAAGYTF.

This sequence joins TRBV7-6 and TRBJ2-7, with 9 positions matching TRBD2. Germline V gene sequence: CDR1 SGHVS, CDR2 FNYEAQ. The CDR3 spans 18 residues. V lost 2 bases to trimming and J lost 0 bases; unmatched junction nucleotides: 11. The CDR3 protein is CASSLRGSGGAVSYEQYF. DNA for the CDR3: TGTGCCAGCAGCTTAAGGGGTAGCGGGGGAGCAGTCTCCTACGAGCAGTACTTC. The full variable domain, with the rest looked up from reference TRBV7-6 and TRBJ2-7, is GAGVSQSPRYKVTKRGQDVALRCDPISGHVSLYWYRQALGQGPEFLTYFNYEAQQDKSGLPNDRFSAERPEGSISTLTIQRTEQRDSAMYRCASSLRGSGGAVSYEQYFGPGTRLTVT.

This sequence joins TRBV28 and TRBJ2-7, with D possibly matching TRBD1 (7 bases). Germline assignment: CDR1 MDHEN and CDR2 SYDVKM. With 3 bases removed from V and 4 bases from J, the gap between germline ends came to 13 bases. There are 14 residues in the CDR3. The CDR3 loop reads CASSFPGGSYEQYF. CDR3 bases: TGTGCCAGCAGTTTTCCAGGGGGGTCATACGAGCAGTACTTC.

The gene calls are TRBV7-2 and TRBJ2-3; TRBD2 matches 8 bases. This CDR3 contains 16 residues. Germline V CDR1 and CDR2: SGHTA, FQGNSA. Trimming took 4 bases from V and 3 from J; bases not matched to a gene: 9. The CDR3 loop reads CASSSRVLAVTDTQYF. The CDR3 region has the DNA TGTGCCAGCAGCTCCCGTGTACTAGCGGTTACAGATACGCAGTATTTT. The full variable domain, completed using reference TRBV7-2 and TRBJ2-3, is GAGVSQSPSNKVTEKGKDVELRCDPISGHTALYWYRQSLGQGLEFLIYFQGNSAPDKSGLPSDRFSAERTGGSVSTLTIQRTQQEDSAVYLCASSSRVLAVTDTQYFGPGTRLTVL.

The chain links TRBV28 to TRBJ2-7; 8 nucleotides line up with TRBD2. Trimming cost V 4 bases and J 0 bases; bases outside gene matches: 11. Germline loops: CDR1 MDHEN, CDR2 SYDVKM. The CDR3 length is 17 residues. Here the CDR3 DNA reads TGTGCCAGCAGTTCCCGAAGACTAGCGAGAACCTCCTACGAGCAGTACTTC. It encodes CASSSRRLARTSYEQYF.

The chain employs TRBV7-9 and TRBJ2-2, with D uncertain. Germline V gene data show CDR1 as SEHNR and CDR2 as FQNEAQ (reference sequence). The CDR3 runs 13 residues. V gave up 5 bases and J gave up 6 bases, with 10 bases separating them. CDR3 sequence (DNA): TGTGCCAGCAGCCCGGTTCTCCCCGGGGAGCTGTTTTTT. Protein sequence: CASSPVLPGELFF.

The genes are TRBV7-9 and TRBJ1-4; TRBD1 is a possible D gene (5 bases). V lost 5 bases and J lost 5, with 15 bases in between. This CDR3 spans 15 amino acids. Germline CDR1 SEHNR, CDR2 FQNEAQ (reference sequence). CDR3 DNA sequence: TGTGCCAGCAGCCGTTCCGGGACTCCAAATGAAAAACTGTTTTTT. It encodes CASSRSGTPNEKLFF.

V is TRBV7-8 and J is TRBJ2-1; 12 nucleotides align to TRBD2. V was clipped by 5 bases and J by 4 bases; unmatched bases: 3. CDR1 is SGHVS and CDR2 is FQNEAQ in the germline V gene. This CDR3 contains 15 residues. The CDR3 sequence is CASSRLAGDYNEQFF. The CDR3, as DNA: TGTGCCAGCAGCAGACTAGCGGGGGATTACAATGAGCAGTTCTTC.

The rearrangement uses TRBV11-1 and TRBJ2-7, with 8 bases aligning to TRBD2. This CDR3 contains 15 residues. Germline CDR1 and CDR2: SGHAT and FQDESV (reference sequence). V lost 3 bases, J lost 0 bases, and 4 bases stayed unmatched. The CDR3 DNA is TGTGCCAGCAGCTTCCTAGCGGGTGGCTCCTACGAGCAGTACTTC. Encoded protein: CASSFLAGGSYEQYF.

This chain connects TRBV4-1 to TRBJ1-1; tentatively, D is TRBD1 (6 bases). The CDR3 runs 16 residues. V gave up 0 bases and J gave up 2 bases, with 13 bases separating them. Germline lookup yields CDR1 MGHRA and CDR2 YSYEKL. In DNA form, the CDR3 reads TGCGCCAGCAGCCAAGATATTCGCAGGGGAAACACTGAAGCTTTCTTT. This encodes CASSQDIRRGNTEAFF.

The V call is TRBV5-1, the J call TRBJ2-7; D unclear. V lost 0 bases and J 3 bases, leaving 4 bases between the germline ends. The germline gives CDR1 SGHRS, CDR2 YFSETQ. The CDR3 covers 12 residues. As DNA, the CDR3 is TGCGCCAGCAGCTTGGACTTCTACGAGCAGTACTTC. It codes for CASSLDFYEQYF.

The chain combines TRBV6-5 with TRBJ2-7; 9 positions agree with TRBD1. The CDR3 length is 13 residues. Trimming removed 6 bases from V and 5 bases from J; junction bases left unmatched: 5. Germline-derived CDR1 and CDR2 are MNHEY and SVGAGI. The CDR3 DNA reads TGTGCCAGCAGCACGGACAGGGGTAACGAGCAGTACTTC. Translating it yields CASSTDRGNEQYF.

V gene TRBV6-6 combines with J gene TRBJ2-7, with 8 bases identical to TRBD1. The germline CDR1 and CDR2 sequences are MNHNY and SVGAGI (reference sequence). This CDR3 is 15 amino acids long. The trim removed 0 bases at V and 4 bases at J, leaving 5 bases unmatched. The DNA of the CDR3 is TGTGCCAGCAGTTACTCCGGACAGGGCGGGTACGAGCAGTACTTC. This codes for CASSYSGQGGYEQYF.

This chain connects TRBV27 to TRBJ2-7; D may be TRBD2 (7 bases). This CDR3 is built from 15 residues. From germline, CDR1 is MNHEY and CDR2 SMNVEV (reference sequence). Trimming stripped 2 bases from V and 2 bases from J, with 13 bases between. In DNA, the CDR3 is TGTGCCAGCAGTTTACGGGGAGGGGGGACCTACGAGCAGTACTTC. This translates into CASSLRGGGTYEQYF.

DNA of the CDR3: TGTGCCTGGAGGCTAGCGGGGACATCCTACGAGCAGTACTTC. Protein product: CAWRLAGTSYEQYF. This sequence joins TRBV30 and TRBJ2-7, with TRBD2 identical over 9 bases. V lost 3 bases, J lost 1 base, and 4 bases stayed unmatched. Germline V CDR1 and CDR2: GTSNPN, SVGIG (reference sequence). The CDR3 totals 14 residues.

The chain carries TRBV5-1 and TRBJ1-3; 7 nucleotides match TRBD1. The CDR3 is made up of 15 amino acids. The junction had 8 bases not matched to a gene; V was cut back by 4 bases and J by 4 bases. Germline V CDR1 and CDR2: SGHRS, YFSETQ. Written as DNA, the CDR3 is TGCGCCAGCAGCATCATCGGGACAGAAGGAAACACCATATATTTT. Translating it yields CASSIIGTEGNTIYF.

In its sample, this clone was seen a few times. This chain's CDR3 is CASSLGAYNEQFF. CDR3 bases: TGTGCCAGCAGCTTAGGGGCATACAATGAGCAGTTCTTC. The genes are TRBV7-2 and TRBJ2-1; D gene ambiguous. The length of the CDR3 is 13 residues. Germline V gene data show CDR1 as SGHTA and CDR2 as FQGNSA. V was shortened by 1 base and J by 4 bases, with 5 bases between the two germline ends. Full variable domain (missing parts from reference TRBV7-2 and TRBJ2-1): GAGVSQSPSNKVTEKGKDVELRCDPISGHTALYWYRQSLGQGLEFLIYFQGNSAPDKSGLPSDRFSAERTGGSVSTLTIQRTQQEDSAVYLCASSLGAYNEQFFGPGTRLTVL.

This chain joins TRBV11-2 and TRBJ2-7; TRBD1 is a possible D gene (6 bases). Trimming pared 5 bases from V and 3 bases from J, leaving 23 bases between. CDR3 length equals 17 residues. CDR1 and CDR2 (germline): SGHAT, FQNNGV. The CDR3 region has the DNA TGTGCCAGCAGCCCAAGTCCCCGACAGGACGATAGCTACGAGCAGTACTTC. Amino acid sequence: CASSPSPRQDDSYEQYF.